These 17 T cell receptor beta chains share one sample of origin, sequenced in a study of regulatory T cells in long-lasting Graves disease. Time point defined: newly diagnosed GD, antithyroid drugs for less than 3 months. Preparation of the TCR library used RNA extracted from PBMCs. Relying on iRepertoire HTBI primers and Arm-PCR of CDR3 regions, the team built TCR beta libraries. Using its own MiXCR run on the multiplex PCR reads, TCRdb lists one record per CDR3 protein. Here the sample spans 450,000 to 650,000 distinct CDR3 sequences, 15% to 20% being singletons. Separately, the same data were catalogued under a study of T cells in Graves' hyperthyroidism and ophthalmopathy.

This specimen consisted of peripheral blood mononuclear cells (PBMCs), obtained at new diagnosis, from a patient treated with antithyroid drugs. The receptors originated from a woman aged 40-65 years with Graves disease.

This clonotype was recorded at least ten times. This chain uses TRBV29-1 with TRBJ1-5; TRBD1 matches at 9 bases. In germline, CDR1 is SQVTM, CDR2 ANQGSEA. The V and J ends lost 6 bases and 8 bases, in that order; junction bases with no gene match: 5. The CDR3 consists of 12 residues. The CDR3 is CSVGQGDEPQHF. DNA for the CDR3: TGCAGCGTGGGACAGGGAGATGAGCCCCAGCATTTT.

The chain joins TRBV6-1 to TRBJ2-1; maybe TRBD2 (6 bases). V was cut by 5 bases and J by 7 bases, with 24 bases left in between. The CDR3 runs to 17 residues. The germline gives CDR1 MNHNS, CDR2 SASEGT. The CDR3 region is CASSYSTGEASRNEQFF. Written as DNA, the CDR3 is TGTGCCAGCAGTTACTCTACGGGGGAGGCGAGTCGGAATGAGCAGTTCTTC.

This clonotype came up many times. This chain connects TRBV9 to TRBJ1-6; the match to TRBD1 covers 8 bases. Germline lookup yields CDR1 SGDLS and CDR2 YYNGEE. J was trimmed by 5 bases and V by 7 bases; bases with no gene match: 2. The CDR3 runs to 13 residues. CDR3 in DNA: TGTGCCAGCCGGACAGGGAATAATTCACCCCTCCACTTT. Translating gives CASRTGNNSPLHF.

This clonotype was counted between two and nine times. The chain combines TRBV12-3 or TRBV12-4 with TRBJ2-3, with 9 nucleotides matching TRBD2. After removal of 5 bases from V and 8 bases from J, the junction contained 11 bases not matched to a gene. The CDR3 spans 15 residues. The CDR3 here is CASSGSGTSRGTQYF. The CDR3 bases are TGTGCCAGCAGTGGCTCGGGGACTAGCCGGGGTACGCAGTATTTT.

This clonotype was recorded many times. The chain has TRBV2 and TRBJ1-4; a weak D match, TRBD1 (5 bases). The CDR3 loop spans 14 amino acids. Germline-derived CDR1 and CDR2 are SNHLY and FYNNEI. V was cut by 7 bases and J by 4 bases, with 13 bases left in between. The CDR3 nucleotides are TGTGCCAGCAAGGTACAGGACAATAATGAAAAACTGTTTTTT. This translates into CASKVQDNNEKLFF.

This clonotype was seen repeatedly, ten times or more. The gene calls are TRBV30 and TRBJ1-1; 7 nucleotides agree with TRBD1. The junction had 8 bases not matched to a gene; V was cut back by 0 bases and J by 7 bases. Germline V lookup: CDR1 GTSNPN, CDR2 SVGIG (reference sequence). The CDR3 has 14 residues. The CDR3 sequence is CAWSVRRGFNEAFF. DNA of the CDR3: TGTGCCTGGAGTGTACGCAGGGGGTTTAATGAAGCTTTCTTT.

The chain carries TRBV7-9 and TRBJ1-1, with D maybe TRBD1 (5 bases). CDR3 length: 15 residues. Germline CDR1 reads SEHNR; CDR2 reads FQNEAQ (reference sequence). Trimming removed 3 bases at V and 6 bases at J, with 17 bases between. As DNA, the CDR3 is TGTGCCAGCAGCTTCGGGGGAGAGGGATACCCTGAAGCTTTCTTT. Its translation is CASSFGGEGYPEAFF.

V and J are TRBV9 and TRBJ2-3; the match to TRBD2 covers 10 bases. CDR1 and CDR2 from the germline V gene are SGDLS and YYNGEE. The CDR3 is 20 amino acids. The V segment lost 0 bases and the J segment 1 base; nucleotides outside the gene matches: 14. The CDR3 loop is CASSVGNSGGTFGGTDTQYF. Written as DNA, the CDR3 is TGTGCCAGCAGCGTAGGCAATAGCGGGGGGACCTTTGGGGGCACAGATACGCAGTATTTT. Based on the CDR3 plus reference TRBV9 and TRBJ2-3, the full variable domain is DSGVTQTPKHLITATGQRVTLRCSPRSGDLSVYWYQQSLDQGLQFLIQYYNGEERAKGNILERFSAQQFPDLHSELNLSSLELGDSALYFCASSVGNSGGTFGGTDTQYFGPGTRLTVL.

Many counts were recorded for this clonotype. The chain is built from TRBV18 and TRBJ2-3; tentative D call: TRBD1 (6 bases). Deletions cut 3 bases from V and 2 bases from J, with 12 bases between. Looked up from germline, CDR1 is KGHSH and CDR2 is LQKENI. The CDR3 has 15 residues. The CDR3: CASSPGDRFTDTQYF. The CDR3 region has the DNA TGTGCCAGCTCACCTGGAGACAGGTTCACAGATACGCAGTATTTT.

In its sample, this clonotype was seen a few times. The V and J genes are TRBV13 and TRBJ2-3; D assignment may be TRBD1 or TRBD2 (5 bases each). The V gene lost 5 bases and the J gene lost 4 bases, with 19 bases spanning the gap. The CDR3 is 16 amino acids. The germline gives CDR1 PRHDT, CDR2 FYEKMQ (reference sequence). CDR3 residues: CASSTRDGPVPDTQYF. In DNA, the CDR3 is TGTGCCAGCAGCACCAGGGACGGACCCGTCCCAGATACGCAGTATTTT.

This clonotype appeared many times. The DNA for the CDR3 is TGTGCCAGCAGCCCCACCCCCCCTTCTCTGGCGGGTGCGCAGTATTTT. Amino acid sequence: CASSPTPPSLAGAQYF. The genes are TRBV12-3 or TRBV12-4 and TRBJ2-3; D perhaps matches TRBD2 (5 bases). This CDR3 comprises 16 residues. V was cut by 6 bases and J by 10 bases, with 26 bases left in between.

This clonotype was found many times. The V gene is TRBV30, the J gene TRBJ1-6; 8 bases match TRBD1. The J segment lost 9 bases and the V segment lost 5 bases, leaving 15 bases of the junction unmatched. The CDR3 runs to 16 residues. The germline V gene encodes CDR1 GTSNPN and CDR2 SVGIG (reference sequence). The DNA for the CDR3 is TGTGCCTGGGGTCTTCGGGCAGGGGGCGAGAGTTCACCCCTCCACTTT. It specifies CAWGLRAGGESSPLHF.

This clonotype was seen many times. The J gene is TRBJ2-7, the V gene TRBV12-3 or TRBV12-4; TRBD2 aligns across 9 bases. After removal of 3 bases from V and 5 bases from J, the junction contained 5 bases not matched to a gene. This CDR3 comprises 14 residues. CDR3 sequence reads: CASSFGGGADEQYF. In DNA, the CDR3 is TGTGCCAGCAGTTTTGGCGGGGGGGCCGACGAGCAGTACTTC.

The table lists this clonotype with many counts. The chain has TRBV7-2 and TRBJ1-5, with TRBD1 as a possible D gene (6 bases). The V gene lost 5 bases and the J gene lost 4 bases, with 18 bases spanning the gap. The CDR3 has 16 amino acids. The germline V gene encodes CDR1 SGHTA and CDR2 FQGNSA. CDR3 region: CASSPPIGTQNQPQHF. CDR3 bases: TGTGCCAGCAGCCCACCTATCGGGACACAGAATCAGCCCCAGCATTTT.

In its sample, this clonotype was seen many times. The junction differs from germline at one of its ends, possibly a read error. This chain's CDR3 is CASSNPAATDTQYF. CDR3 in DNA: TGTGCCAGCAGCAACCCCGCTGCCACAGATACGCAGTATTTT. V and J are TRBV5-1 and TRBJ2-3; D is unresolved. Germline V gives CDR1 SGHRS, CDR2 YFSETQ. This CDR3 spans 14 amino acids.

The chain is built from TRBV4-2 and TRBJ2-3, with 7 bases fitting TRBD2. The CDR3 is 15 residues long. V shed 4 bases and J 5 bases; nucleotides not matched to a gene: 9. Germline assignment: CDR1 LGHNA and CDR2 YNFKEQ. CDR3 in amino acids: CASSPSVTGGDTQYF. CDR3 nucleotides: TGTGCCAGCAGCCCTAGCGTTACGGGAGGAGATACGCAGTATTTT.

This clonotype showed up many times. Here the CDR3 reads CASTKDRAPLRSPEAFF. Here the CDR3 DNA reads TGTGCCAGCACTAAAGACAGGGCCCCCCTCCGTAGCCCTGAAGCTTTCTTT. This rearrangement joins TRBV6-1 to TRBJ1-1; 7 nucleotides match TRBD1. This CDR3 region has 17 residues. Germline-derived CDR1 and CDR2 are MNHNS and SASEGT. V lost 7 bases to trimming and J lost 6 bases; unmatched junction nucleotides: 20.